This TCR beta chain derives from a study of T cell responses to AZD1222 COVID-19 vaccine. Study summary: Both about-4-week and about-12-week second-dose recipients were combined.

Trimming took off 0 bases at V and 6 bases at J, with 15 bases between the two ends. Germline V gene lookup returns CDR1 SGDLS and CDR2 YYNGEE. This CDR3 contains 16 residues. Study-wide points: With two AZD1222 doses given, Spike-specific TCR breadth and depth both rose.

As for this clone: Its matching antigen is unknown.

The data were produced by immunoSEQ multiplex PCR, yet TCRdb's version contains in-frame clones alone and is incomplete. Of 130,000 or so clones detected, about nine tenths appear once; the ten largest clones hold 5% to 6.5%. J is TRBJ2-2 and V is TRBV9, with D possibly being TRBD1 (5 bases). This TCR was recovered from an adult in good health. Sequenced material: peripheral blood, taken on day 0 of AZD1222 vaccination. For the CDR3, the DNA is TGTGCCAGCAGCGTAGGGGTAGGGGCCAGTCCCGGGGAGCTGTTTTTT. Translating it yields CASSVGVGASPGELFF.